This T cell receptor beta chain is drawn from a study of CD8 T cells in Susac syndrome. The RNA input was roughly 0.45 to 1 ug, and it was reverse transcribed with random hexamers. Across 54 Vbeta and 13 Jbeta, TCR beta CDR3 was amplified with immunoSEQ multiplex PCR. TCRdb called the immunoSEQ multiplex PCR reads again in MiXCR, with one record for every CDR3 protein. The sample records about 150,000 distinct CDR3 sequences, approximately 95% being singletons. Trimming at V came to 7 bases and at J to 4 bases, leaving 11 bases not matched to a gene. Germline V gene data show CDR1 as SNHLY and CDR2 as FYNNEI. The CDR3 length is 17 residues. The authors carried out high-throughput sequencing of TCR beta. They applied it to CD8+ and CD4+ T cells obtained from blood. CD8+ and CD4+ T cells were negatively isolated; TEMRA cells were FACS-enriched.

The source is a human donor with multiple sclerosis. This chain joins TRBV2 and TRBJ2-5; 14 nucleotides align to TRBD2. Source material: CD4+ T cells from PBMCs. The DNA for the CDR3 is TGTGCCAGCATTTCCGGACTAGCGGGAGGAGTGGGAGAGACCCAGTACTTC. This translates into CASISGLAGGVGETQYF.